A single TCR beta chain is shown here with its context. The time point was: persistent/refractory GD, antithyroid drugs over 5 years with positive TRAb. Extracted RNA from PBMCs served as the source of the TCR library. The sample comes from a study of regulatory T cells in long-lasting Graves disease. In building TCR beta libraries, iRepertoire HTBI primers were used together with Arm-PCR of CDR3 regions. TCRdb re-derived calls from the multiplex PCR reads in MiXCR, one entry per CDR3 protein. The sample carries about 470,000 distinct CDR3 sequences, 20% to 25% recorded once. Sequencing was performed on peripheral blood mononuclear cells (PBMCs), taken when the disease was refractory, from a patient treated with antithyroid drugs. The TCR sequence derives from a female donor with Graves disease.

The CDR3 sequence: CASSLGLGRNYGYTF. The CDR3 DNA follows: TGTGCCAGCAGCTTAGGGTTGGGCAGGAACTATGGCTACACCTTC. The chain employs TRBV11-3 and TRBJ1-2; the D is unclear. The CDR3 runs 15 residues. Deletions cut 1 base from V and 2 bases from J, with 11 bases between. Per germline, CDR1 SGHNT and CDR2 YENEEA. The full variable domain, rest sourced from reference TRBV11-3 and TRBJ1-2, is EAGVVQSPRYKIIEKKQPVAFWCNPISGHNTLYWYLQNLGQGPELLIRYENEEAVDDSQLPKDRFSAERLKGVDSTLKIQPAELGDSAVYLCASSLGLGRNYGYTFGSGTRLTVV.